The 6 T cell receptor beta chains given below trace back to one sample, sequenced in a study of blood T cell repertoires in COVID-19. TCRdb's table, derived via immunoSEQ multiplex PCR, lists solely in-frame clones and lacks some. Of about 140,000 clones in the sample, about 80% were seen once. The material sequenced was peripheral blood. These receptor sequences come from a human donor in a cohort sampled during active COVID-19.

This rearrangement joins TRBV4-3 to TRBJ2-2; D unresolved. Trimming left V 1 base short and J 3 bases short, with 15 bases between. Looked up from germline, CDR1 is LGHNA and CDR2 is YSLEER. The CDR3 has 17 residues. This chain's CDR3 is CASSQVLLAQDTGELFF. Written as DNA, the CDR3 is TGCGCCAGCAGCCAAGTTTTGCTGGCGCAGGACACCGGGGAGCTGTTTTTT.

The rearrangement links TRBV3-1 (or the pseudogene TRBV3-2) to TRBJ2-2; TRBD2 is a possible D gene (6 bases). The V and J ends lost 4 bases and 6 bases respectively, with 6 bases between them. The CDR3 consists of 12 residues. Germline V lookup: CDR1 LGHDT, CDR2 YNNKEL (reference sequence). The DNA for the CDR3 is TGTGCCAGCAGCCGACTAGCCGGGGAGCTGTTTTTT. It encodes CASSRLAGELFF.

The rearrangement links TRBV5-1 to TRBJ2-5; 9 bases agree with TRBD2. The CDR3 loop spans 15 amino acids. Trimming took 4 bases from V and 1 from J; bases not matched to a gene: 5. The germline gives CDR1 SGHRS, CDR2 YFSETQ. CDR3 in amino acids: CASSILAGPQETQYF. In nucleotides, the CDR3 is TGCGCCAGCAGCATACTAGCGGGCCCCCAAGAGACCCAGTACTTC.

The chain joins TRBV2 to TRBJ1-2, with 12 bases identical to TRBD1. Germline CDR1 SNHLY, CDR2 FYNNEI. CDR3 length: 14 residues. V gave up 4 bases and J gave up 7 bases; unmatched junction bases: 4. CDR3 in amino acids: CASSGGQGASGYTF. The CDR3 DNA is TGTGCCAGCAGTGGGGGACAGGGGGCAAGTGGCTACACCTTC.

The chain has TRBV7-9 and TRBJ1-3; TRBD1 aligns across 7 bases. Germline assignment: CDR1 SEHNR and CDR2 FQNEAQ (reference sequence). V gave up 0 bases and J gave up 7 bases; unmatched junction bases: 0. CDR3 length equals 13 residues. DNA of the CDR3: TGTGCCAGCAGCTTAGCGGGACAGAACACCATATATTTT. It codes for CASSLAGQNTIYF.

Here the CDR3 reads CASSLNAGGINEQFF. CDR3 in DNA: TGTGCCAGCAGCTTAAATGCGGGGGGGATTAATGAGCAGTTCTTC. The chain joins TRBV7-2 to TRBJ2-1; 9 positions match TRBD2. V shed 2 bases, J shed 7 bases, and the junction held 6 bases outside the gene matches. Germline CDR1 reads SGHTA; CDR2 reads FQGNSA. CDR3 length: 15 residues.